Given below is one T cell receptor beta chain in context. CDR3 length equals 15 residues. Trimming removed 0 bases from V and 4 bases from J, with 9 bases in between. CDR1 is MRHNA, CDR2 SNTAGT, per germline. The data are from a study of blood T cell repertoires in COVID-19. Original processing notes: Cell counts per sample came from amplifying reference gene primers. Some clones are missing from TCRdb's copy, which holds only in-frame ones; the method was immunoSEQ multiplex PCR. That table is the source of V, J and clone size, and D and trimming were worked out from the DNA. The data show around 300,000 clones, with roughly 85% seen just once and under 7% held by the top ten. Cohorts were determined from participant-reported clinical history.

This chain uses TRBV6-4 with TRBJ2-2; D is possibly TRBD1 (5 bases). Input material: PBMCs or T cells enriched from blood (not recorded which). The clonotype originates from a woman aged 40 to 50 who had recovered from COVID-19. CDR3 loop: CASSDSGALTGELFF. CDR3 bases: TGTGCCAGCAGTGACTCAGGGGCGCTCACCGGGGAGCTGTTTTTT.